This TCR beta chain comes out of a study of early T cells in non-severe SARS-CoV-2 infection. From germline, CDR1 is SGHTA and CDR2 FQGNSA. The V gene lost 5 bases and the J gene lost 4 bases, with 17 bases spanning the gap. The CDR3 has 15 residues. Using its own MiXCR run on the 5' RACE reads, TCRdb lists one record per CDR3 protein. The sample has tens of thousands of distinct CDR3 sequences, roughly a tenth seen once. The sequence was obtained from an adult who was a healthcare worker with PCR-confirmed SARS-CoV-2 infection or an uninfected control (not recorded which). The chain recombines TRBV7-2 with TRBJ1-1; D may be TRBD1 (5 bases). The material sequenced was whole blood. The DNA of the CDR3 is TGTGCCAGCAGCCTGGACCCAGGGTATGGCACTGAAGCTTTCTTT. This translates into CASSLDPGYGTEAFF.